This passage covers 3 T cell receptor beta chains from one sample sequenced in a study of cytomegalovirus exposure and HLA in healthy donors. 13 Jbeta primers and 60 Vbeta primers were used for the PCR. TCRdb's table, derived via immunoSEQ multiplex PCR, lists solely in-frame clones and lacks some. The sample shows 150,000 or so clones, 65% to 85% of them seen only once. Input material: PBMCs. Receptors were obtained from a woman between 18 and 29 years old in good health and CMV-seronegative.

This clone was counted only a few times. The V and J genes are TRBV6-5 and TRBJ2-4; D perhaps matches TRBD2 (6 bases). CDR1 is MNHEY and CDR2 is SVGAGI in the germline V gene. The CDR3 totals 14 residues. With 4 bases removed from V and 7 bases from J, the gap between germline ends came to 14 bases. This CDR3 reads CASSFGGNDNIQYF. DNA for the CDR3: TGTGCCAGCAGTTTTGGAGGGAATGATAACATTCAGTACTTC.

The rearrangement links TRBV6-1 to TRBJ2-2, with 7 bases that match TRBD2. This CDR3 is built from 15 residues. Germline values: CDR1 MNHNS, CDR2 SASEGT. The trim removed 1 base at V and 3 bases at J, leaving 2 bases unmatched. The CDR3 sequence is CASSEGTSDTGELFF. CDR3 coding DNA: TGTGCCAGCAGTGAAGGGACTAGTGACACCGGGGAGCTGTTTTTT.

In its sample, this clone was seen a few times. The chain links TRBV2 to TRBJ2-2; D possibly corresponds to TRBD2 (5 bases). Germline CDR1 reads SNHLY; CDR2 reads FYNNEI. This CDR3 region has 16 residues. V dropped 7 bases and J dropped 0 bases, with 15 bases sitting between them. The CDR3 nucleotides are TGTGCCAGCATTTTCGGACTCACTTCGAACACCGGGGAGCTGTTTTTT. This translates into CASIFGLTSNTGELFF.